The 22 T cell receptor beta chains listed next were all sequenced from one sample in a study of control samples from healthy donors and cancer patients. Some clones are missing from TCRdb's copy, which holds only in-frame ones; the method was immunoSEQ multiplex PCR. In total, the table holds fewer than 250,000 clones. The sample taken for sequencing was blood. The receptors stem from a woman in her twenties or thirties in good health.

V usage is TRBV18 and J usage is TRBJ2-5, with D unresolved. Germline loops: CDR1 KGHSH, CDR2 LQKENI. The CDR3 covers 12 residues. The V end was cut by 6 bases, the J end by 0 bases, with 5 bases between. In DNA form, the CDR3 reads TGTGCCAGCTCCGCGTACCAAGAGACCCAGTACTTC. Translation: CASSAYQETQYF.

This chain links TRBV28 with TRBJ1-5; 9 nucleotides agree with TRBD1. Trimming cost V 7 bases and J 5 bases; bases outside gene matches: 3. Germline V gives CDR1 MDHEN, CDR2 SYDVKM. The CDR3 consists of 13 residues. CDR3 sequence (DNA): TGTGCCAGCACAACAGGGGGCTATCAGCCCCAGCATTTT. Translation gives CASTTGGYQPQHF.

This chain connects TRBV25-1 to TRBJ1-3; D is ambiguous. This CDR3 contains 16 residues. The germline CDR1 and CDR2 sequences are MGHDK and SYGVNS. V was trimmed by 1 base and J by 5 bases, leaving 15 bases between them. This chain's CDR3 is CASSEWPLKARNTIYF. The CDR3 bases are TGTGCCAGCAGTGAATGGCCCCTGAAGGCTCGAAACACCATATATTTT.

This rearrangement joins TRBV28 to TRBJ1-2, with D unresolved. Germline V gene sequence: CDR1 MDHEN, CDR2 SYDVKM. Trimming shortened V by 6 bases and J by 0 bases, and 11 bases separated the two germline ends. This CDR3 is built from 14 residues. The CDR3 region has the DNA TGTGCCAGCAGCCTGACGGTGCCTAACTATGGCTACACCTTC. Protein: CASSLTVPNYGYTF.

As for this clone: Other DNA sequences in this sample translate to the same CDR3. The V gene is TRBV18, the J gene TRBJ2-7; unclear D gene. V lost 3 bases, J lost 3 bases, and 3 bases lay in between. Germline CDR1 and CDR2: KGHSH and LQKENI. The CDR3 covers 11 residues. In DNA form, the CDR3 reads TGTGCCAGCTCACCCAACTACGAGCAGTACTTC. It encodes CASSPNYEQYF.

V gene TRBV5-1 combines with J gene TRBJ2-3; a weak D match, TRBD1 (6 bases). CDR3 size: 16 residues. Germline loops: CDR1 SGHRS, CDR2 YFSETQ. With 1 base removed from V and 2 bases from J, the gap between germline ends came to 14 bases. The CDR3 DNA reads as TGCGCCAGCAGCTTGTTGGGGGCCGGGAACACAGATACGCAGTATTTT. Residues: CASSLLGAGNTDTQYF.

This chain joins TRBV12-3 or TRBV12-4 and TRBJ2-5; 10 bases line up with TRBD1. The CDR3 is 13 amino acids. Trimming took 4 bases from V and 5 from J; bases not matched to a gene: 1. The CDR3 loop reads CASSSDRGETQYF. As DNA, the CDR3 is TGTGCCAGCAGTTCGGACAGGGGGGAGACCCAGTACTTC.

The CDR3: CASRSGGVLNEQFF. The CDR3 nucleotides read TGTGCCAGCAGAAGCGGGGGGGTTCTCAATGAGCAGTTCTTC. This sequence joins TRBV28 and TRBJ2-1; 10 bases agree with TRBD2. Unmatched junction bases numbered 5, after V lost 6 bases and J lost 6 bases. The CDR3 consists of 14 residues. The germline CDR1 and CDR2 sequences are MDHEN and SYDVKM.

The rearrangement joins TRBV9 to TRBJ2-5; possibly TRBD2 for D (6 bases). Germline CDR1 reads SGDLS; CDR2 reads YYNGEE. The CDR3 is 16 residues long. V dropped 2 bases and J dropped 5 bases, with 19 bases sitting between them. For the CDR3, the DNA is TGTGCCAGCAGCGTTAACATCGGAGGGAGGCGGGAGACCCAGTACTTC. Its translation: CASSVNIGGRRETQYF. The full variable domain, rest sourced from reference TRBV9 and TRBJ2-5, is DSGVTQTPKHLITATGQRVTLRCSPRSGDLSVYWYQQSLDQGLQFLIQYYNGEERAKGNILERFSAQQFPDLHSELNLSSLELGDSALYFCASSVNIGGRRETQYFGPGTRLLVL.

The CDR3 spells CASSPDTYQPQHF. The CDR3 nucleotides read TGTGCCAGCAGCCCGGACACGTATCAGCCCCAGCATTTT. The V call is TRBV7-6, the J call TRBJ1-5, with TRBD1 as a possible D gene (5 bases). The germline V gene has CDR1 SGHVS and CDR2 FNYEAQ. The CDR3 contains 13 residues. The V end was cut by 5 bases, the J end by 5 bases, with 10 bases between.

The chain joins TRBV2 to TRBJ2-2, with TRBD1 identical over 11 bases. CDR3 length: 15 residues. In germline, CDR1 is SNHLY, CDR2 FYNNEI. Trimming cost V 6 bases and J 6 bases; bases outside gene matches: 6. In DNA form, the CDR3 reads TGTGCCAGCAGAGCGGACAGGGGGCGACCCGGGGAGCTGTTTTTT. Translating it yields CASRADRGRPGELFF.

The chain combines TRBV5-1 with TRBJ2-3, with D perhaps matching TRBD2 (5 bases). V was shortened by 1 base and J by 0 bases, with 12 bases between the two germline ends. Germline assignment: CDR1 SGHRS and CDR2 YFSETQ. The CDR3 totals 16 residues. CDR3 sequence: CASSLSEGYSTDTQYF. CDR3 sequence (DNA): TGCGCCAGCAGCTTGAGTGAGGGCTATAGCACAGATACGCAGTATTTT.

The chain couples TRBV5-1 to TRBJ2-3, with D uncertain. V was shortened by 0 bases and J by 1 base, with 6 bases between the two germline ends. Per germline, CDR1 SGHRS and CDR2 YFSETQ. The CDR3 is made up of 14 amino acids. The DNA of the CDR3 is TGCGCCAGCAGCTTGGGACTCGGCACAGATACGCAGTATTTT. This gives the protein CASSLGLGTDTQYF. Complete variable domain (other parts from reference TRBV5-1 and TRBJ2-3): KAGVTQTPRYLIKTRGQQVTLSCSPISGHRSVSWYQQTPGQGLQFLFEYFSETQRNKGNFPGRFSGRQFSNSRSEMNVSTLELGDSALYLCASSLGLGTDTQYFGPGTRLTVL.

The rearrangement joins TRBV19 to TRBJ2-7; 7 bases map to TRBD2. The CDR3 consists of 14 residues. Germline V gene data show CDR1 as LNHDA and CDR2 as SQIVND (reference sequence). V shed 5 bases and J 4 bases; nucleotides not matched to a gene: 8. CDR3 in amino acids: CASSFGGEGYEQYF. CDR3 nucleotide sequence: TGTGCCAGTAGTTTCGGCGGGGAGGGGTACGAGCAGTACTTC.

This chain links TRBV4-2 with TRBJ1-1; D possibly corresponds to TRBD1 (5 bases). The CDR3 is 15 residues long. The germline V gene has CDR1 LGHNA and CDR2 YNFKEQ. V lost 2 bases to trimming and J lost 4 bases, with 14 bases between them. The CDR3 bases are TGTGCCAGCAGCCAAACGACGGGACGAGGCACTGAAGCTTTCTTT. This codes for CASSQTTGRGTEAFF.

The chain carries TRBV29-1 and TRBJ2-1; D may be TRBD1 (5 bases). Germline V gives CDR1 SQVTM, CDR2 ANQGSEA. The CDR3 has 14 amino acids. The V end lost 7 bases, the J end lost 4 bases, and 17 bases lay between the germline ends. This CDR3 reads CSAGARGHYNEQFF. Here the CDR3 DNA reads TGCAGCGCAGGAGCAAGGGGTCATTACAATGAGCAGTTCTTC.

J is TRBJ1-5 and V is TRBV18; TRBD1 matches at 8 bases. The length of the CDR3 is 15 residues. The V gene end was trimmed by 2 bases and the J gene end by 5 bases; junction bases not matched to a gene: 5. From germline, CDR1 is KGHSH and CDR2 LQKENI. This CDR3 reads CASSPTGGRDQPQHF. CDR3 nucleotide sequence: TGTGCCAGCTCACCAACAGGGGGAAGGGATCAGCCCCAGCATTTT.

This chain joins TRBV6-5 and TRBJ1-1, with D unclear. Trimming took 7 bases from V and 0 from J, leaving 9 bases between them. Germline loops: CDR1 MNHEY, CDR2 SVGAGI. There are 13 residues in the CDR3. This CDR3 is CASKKTMNTEAFF. CDR3 nucleotide sequence: TGTGCCAGCAAGAAGACCATGAACACTGAAGCTTTCTTT.

The V call is TRBV6-2 or TRBV6-3, the J call TRBJ2-1; no definite D call. The V end lost 0 bases, the J end lost 2 bases, and 5 bases lay between the germline ends. The germline CDR1 and CDR2 sequences are MNHEY and SVGEGT. The CDR3 spans 14 residues. The CDR3 nucleotides are TGTGCCAGCAGTTACTCGGCTCCCTACAATGAGCAGTTCTTC. It translates to CASSYSAPYNEQFF.

V usage is TRBV28 and J usage is TRBJ2-2, with 13 bases that match TRBD2. The ends lost 5 bases at V and 6 bases at J; junction bases unmatched: 6. From germline, CDR1 is MDHEN and CDR2 SYDVKM. This CDR3 spans 16 amino acids. The CDR3 region is CASSHELAGGPGELFF. The CDR3, as DNA: TGTGCCAGCAGTCACGAACTAGCGGGGGGGCCCGGGGAGCTGTTTTTT.

The chain employs TRBV5-1 and TRBJ1-1; D ambiguous. CDR3 length: 14 residues. Deletions cut 0 bases from V and 1 base from J, with 7 bases between. The germline CDR1 and CDR2 sequences are SGHRS and YFSETQ. DNA for the CDR3: TGCGCCAGCAGCTTGGTTGTCACGAACACTGAAGCTTTCTTT. It encodes CASSLVVTNTEAFF.

The chain has TRBV2 and TRBJ1-1, with D unclear. Germline lookup yields CDR1 SNHLY and CDR2 FYNNEI. This CDR3 contains 16 residues. Trimming took 3 bases from V and 2 from J, leaving 16 bases between them. CDR3 DNA sequence: TGTGCCAGCAGTGATTCTATGGTCCTATCAAACACTGAAGCTTTCTTT. Amino acids: CASSDSMVLSNTEAFF.